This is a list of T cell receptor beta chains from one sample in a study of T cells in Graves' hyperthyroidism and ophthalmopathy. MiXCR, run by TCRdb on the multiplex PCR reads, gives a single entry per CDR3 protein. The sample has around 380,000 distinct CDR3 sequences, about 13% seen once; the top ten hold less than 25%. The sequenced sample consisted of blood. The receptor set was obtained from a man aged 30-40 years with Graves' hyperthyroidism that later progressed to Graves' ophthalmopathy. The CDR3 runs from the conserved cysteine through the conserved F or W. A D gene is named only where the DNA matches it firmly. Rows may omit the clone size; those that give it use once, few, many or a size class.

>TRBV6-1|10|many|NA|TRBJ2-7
TGTGCCAGCAGTGACTACGAGCAGTACTTC
CASSDYEQYF
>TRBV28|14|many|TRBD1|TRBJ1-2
TGTGCCAGCAGTGATGGACAGGGCCACTATGGCTACACCTTC
CASSDGQGHYGYTF
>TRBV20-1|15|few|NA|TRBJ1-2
TGCAGTGCTAGAACCCGGGGGGGACCCTCCTATGGCTACACCTTC
CSARTRGGPSYGYTF
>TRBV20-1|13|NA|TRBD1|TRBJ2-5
TGCAGCGACTACAGGGGTTTACAAGAGACCCAGTACTTC
CSDYRGLQETQYF
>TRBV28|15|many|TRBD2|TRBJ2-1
TGTGCCAGCAGTTCCGGACTAGCGGGGGTCAATGAGCAGTTCTTC
CASSSGLAGVNEQFF
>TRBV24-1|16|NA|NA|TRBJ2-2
TGTGCCACCAGTGACCAGGGACGGCCGAACACCGGGGAGCTGTTTTTT
CATSDQGRPNTGELFF
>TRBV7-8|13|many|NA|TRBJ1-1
TGTGCCAGCAGGCCCCGAGGTGGAGATGAAGCTTTCTTT
CASRPRGGDEAFF
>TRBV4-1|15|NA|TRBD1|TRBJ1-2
TGCGCCAGCAGCCAAGAGGGAGGACAGGGGAATGGCTACACCTTC
CASSQEGGQGNGYTF
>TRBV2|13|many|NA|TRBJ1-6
TGTGCCAGCAGCGCTACAGGGAACTCACCCCTCCACTTT
CASSATGNSPLHF
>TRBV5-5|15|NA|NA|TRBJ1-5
TGTGCCAGCAGCCCCCTAGTCTTGGGCAATCAGCCCCAGCATTTT
CASSPLVLGNQPQHF
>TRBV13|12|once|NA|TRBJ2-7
TGTGCCACCCGAACCGGGGCTGGCGAGCAGTACTTC
CATRTGAGEQYF
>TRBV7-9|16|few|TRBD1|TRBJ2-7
TGTGCCAGCAGCTTAGCGCCGGGACAGGGTGTTTACGAGCAGTACTTC
CASSLAPGQGVYEQYF
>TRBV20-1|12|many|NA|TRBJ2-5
TGCAGTGCTACGACTGTACAAGAGACCCAGTACTTC
CSATTVQETQYF
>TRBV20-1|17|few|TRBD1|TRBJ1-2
TGCAGTGCTTCCCAGGGGGCAGGAGCCCAAAGGGGCTATGGCTACACCTTC
CSASQGAGAQRGYGYTF
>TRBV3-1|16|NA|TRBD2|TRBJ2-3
TGTGCCAGCAGCCCCGGAAGCGGGGCTAGCACAGATACGCAGTATTTT
CASSPGSGASTDTQYF
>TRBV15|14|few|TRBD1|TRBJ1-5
TGTGCCACCAGCATCCGACAGGGGGTACACCCCCAGCATTTT
CATSIRQGVHPQHF
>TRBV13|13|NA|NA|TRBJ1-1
TGTGCCAGCAGCTTAGGCCCACTGGGGGGGGCTTTCTTT
CASSLGPLGGAFF
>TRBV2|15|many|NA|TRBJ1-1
TGTGCCAGCATTGGACATCTCGCACCGGGAACTGAAGCTTTCTTT
CASIGHLAPGTEAFF
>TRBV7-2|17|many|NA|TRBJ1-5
TGTGCCAGCAGCTTAGGGCCCAGCGGGGCTAGCAATCAGCCCCAGCATTTT
CASSLGPSGASNQPQHF
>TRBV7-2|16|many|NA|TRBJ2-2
TGTGCCAGCAGCTTTAGGGGGACCTCGAACACCGGGGAGCTGTTTTTT
CASSFRGTSNTGELFF
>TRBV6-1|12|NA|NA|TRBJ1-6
TGTGCCAGCAGTGGGTATAATTCACCCCTCCACTTT
CASSGYNSPLHF
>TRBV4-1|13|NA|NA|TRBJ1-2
TGCGCCAGCAGCAAAGTGGCAGGCTATGGCTACACCTTC
CASSKVAGYGYTF
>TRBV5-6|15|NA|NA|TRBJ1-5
TGTGCCAGCAGCGTCGGGATTTTTAGCAATCAGCCCCAGCATTTT
CASSVGIFSNQPQHF
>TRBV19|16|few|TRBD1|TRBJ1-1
TGTGCCAGTAGGATACACGGGACAGGTCTGAAGACTGAAGCTTTCTTT
CASRIHGTGLKTEAFF
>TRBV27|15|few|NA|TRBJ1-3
TGTGCCAGCAGTCCCCTGGAACATCCGGGAAACACCATATATTTT
CASSPLEHPGNTIYF
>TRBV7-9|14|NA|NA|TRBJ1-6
TGTGCCAGCAGCTTATTTGGGGATAATTCACCCCTCCACTTT
CASSLFGDNSPLHF
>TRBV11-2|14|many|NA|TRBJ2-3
TGTGCCAGCAGCTTAGTACTCACTCGAAATACGCAGTATTTT
CASSLVLTRNTQYF
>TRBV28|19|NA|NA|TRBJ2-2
TGTGCCAGCAGTTACTCCGGGGGGGACAGGGCGTCGAACACCGGGGAGCTGTTTTTT
CASSYSGGDRASNTGELFF
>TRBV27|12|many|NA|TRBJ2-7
TGTGCCAGCAGTTCATCAAGACACAGGCAGTACTTC
CASSSSRHRQYF
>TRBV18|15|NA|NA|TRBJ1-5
TGTGCCAGCTCACCGGGTCTATCTAGCAATCAGCCCCAGCATTTT
CASSPGLSSNQPQHF
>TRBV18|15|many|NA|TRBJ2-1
TGTGCCAGCTCCCGCAGGACGGGACGGGCGAATGAGCAGTTCTTC
CASSRRTGRANEQFF
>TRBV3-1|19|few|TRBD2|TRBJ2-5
TGTGCCAGCAGCCCGTTTCGTGGGTCTTCGACTAGCGGGGGAGAGACCCAGTACTTC
CASSPFRGSSTSGGETQYF
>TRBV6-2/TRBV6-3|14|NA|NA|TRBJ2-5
TGTGCCAGCAGTGACGAAGGACGGGAAGAGACCCAGTACTTC
CASSDEGREETQYF
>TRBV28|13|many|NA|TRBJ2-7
TGTGCCAGCAGTTACTTACAGGGCGACGAGCAGTACTTC
CASSYLQGDEQYF
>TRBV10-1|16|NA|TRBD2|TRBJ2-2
TGCGCCAGCAGTGAGTCATACAGCGGGATCACCGGGGAGCTGTTTTTT
CASSESYSGITGELFF
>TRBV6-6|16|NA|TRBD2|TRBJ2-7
TGTGCCAGCAGTTACTCGGGAGGGGAACCCGCCTACGAGCAGTACTTC
CASSYSGGEPAYEQYF
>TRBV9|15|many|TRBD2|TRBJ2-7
TGTGCCAGCAGCGTCGGGACTAGCGGGACTGCGGAGCAGTACTTC
CASSVGTSGTAEQYF
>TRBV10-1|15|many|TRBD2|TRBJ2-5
TGCGCCAGCAGTGACGGGAGGGCCGAACAAGAGACCCAGTACTTC
CASSDGRAEQETQYF
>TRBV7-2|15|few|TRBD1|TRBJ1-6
TGTGCCAGCAGAATTACAGGGGCCATCAATTCACCCCTCCACTTT
CASRITGAINSPLHF
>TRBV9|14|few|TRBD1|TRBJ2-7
TGTGCCAGCAGCGCAGGGGGCGGTGTCTACGAGCAGTACTTC
CASSAGGGVYEQYF
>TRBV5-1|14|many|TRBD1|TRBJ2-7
TGCGCCAGCAGCCAACGACAGGGGGCCTACGAGCAGTACTTC
CASSQRQGAYEQYF